The clone carrying this T cell receptor beta chain has a count of ten or more. What it binds is not known. This specimen comes from a study of CD8 T cells in ankylosing spondylitis. Study-wide results and limits: As reported, disease-linked clones showed significant enrichment in matched ankylosing spondylitis synovial fluid.

CDR1 is SGHTA, CDR2 FQGNSA, per germline. The CDR3 has 13 amino acids. V was clipped by 1 base and J by 4 bases, with 7 bases between them. Scientists made TCR beta libraries using quantitative 5'-RACE with molecular barcodes. One entry per CDR3 protein, called by TCRdb with MiXCR from the 5' RACE reads. The table lists 300,000 to 350,000 distinct CDR3 sequences, more than 9% of them singletons. V usage is TRBV7-2 and J usage is TRBJ2-5; D uncertain. The specimen sequenced was blood, either unsorted or a sorted T cell fraction (not recorded which). The clonotype was recovered from a female donor with ankylosing spondylitis or in good health (not recorded which). The CDR3 loop is CASSLDHSETQYF. DNA for the CDR3: TGTGCCAGCAGCTTAGACCATTCAGAGACCCAGTACTTC.